These 13 T cell receptor beta chains share one sample of origin, sequenced in a study of vaccination and CD4 T cells after COVID-19. Antigens of these TCRs are unknown. Sequence data for DNA of cultured CD4+ T cells were generated by the Oncomine TCR Beta short-read assay. MiXCR, run by TCRdb on the PCR reads, gives a single entry per CDR3 protein. This table holds roughly 26,000 distinct CDR3 sequences, 36% found once. Time point noted: late sampling 161 to 241 days after vaccination in a few convalescent patients. As for treatment: roughly 10-day PBMC culture with coronavirus spike peptide pools or control peptides (ViraFEST assay). Sample: CD4+ T cells from blood, cultured in vitro, taken about 7 months after SARS-CoV-2 vaccination. These receptors originate from a human donor who had recovered from COVID-19.

There are a few counts of this clonotype. V gene TRBV28 combines with J gene TRBJ1-2; D is uncertain. V lost 1 base and J lost 7, with 16 bases in between. This CDR3 spans 15 amino acids. Germline lookup yields CDR1 MDHEN and CDR2 SYDVKM. The chain's CDR3 is CASSLLPRPDFGYTF. CDR3 coding DNA: TGTGCCAGCAGTTTATTACCCCGCCCGGACTTTGGCTACACCTTC.

In its sample, this clonotype was seen a few times. The V and J genes are TRBV7-8 and TRBJ1-2; D not resolved. This CDR3 comprises 14 residues. Germline assignment: CDR1 SGHVS and CDR2 FQNEAQ. V shed 1 base and J shed 8 bases, with 14 bases lying between them. The CDR3 spells CASSLGVEEGGYTF. The CDR3 nucleotides are TGTGCCAGCAGCTTAGGGGTGGAGGAGGGCGGCTACACCTTC.

This chain joins TRBV28 and TRBJ2-7; D perhaps matches TRBD2 (5 bases). Between the trimmed V and J ends, which lost 0 bases and 0 bases, there was a span of 12 bases. This CDR3 is built from 16 residues. CDR1 and CDR2 (germline): MDHEN, SYDVKM. The CDR3: CASSLWLAQSSYEQYF. DNA for the CDR3: TGTGCCAGCAGTTTATGGCTAGCCCAGAGCTCCTACGAGCAGTACTTC.

DNA of the CDR3: TGTGCCACCACCCATATAGCGACAGGTCTGTACAATGAGCAGTTCTTC. Translated, it gives CATTHIATGLYNEQFF. The chain links TRBV24-1 to TRBJ2-1, with D possibly being TRBD1 (6 bases). The CDR3 contains 16 residues. The V gene's germline CDR1 is KGHDR and CDR2 SFDVKD. Trimming took off 8 bases at V and 4 bases at J, with 20 bases between the two ends.

This clonotype was observed a handful of times. The rearrangement joins TRBV11-2 to TRBJ2-5, with 8 bases aligning to TRBD1. This CDR3 is built from 16 residues. The J segment lost 1 base and the V segment lost 5 bases, leaving 9 bases of the junction unmatched. Germline V gene sequence: CDR1 SGHAT, CDR2 FQNNGV. Here the CDR3 reads CASSPRTGTLQETQYF. The CDR3, as DNA: TGTGCCAGCAGCCCTAGGACAGGGACCCTCCAAGAGACCCAGTACTTC.

By sample fraction, this clonotype is medium-sized. The V call is TRBV7-8, the J call TRBJ2-5, with 11 bases aligning to TRBD2. The CDR3 has 17 amino acids. Germline CDR1 SGHVS, CDR2 FQNEAQ. V shed 1 base, J shed 5 bases, and the junction held 9 bases outside the gene matches. This CDR3 reads CASSLGLTSGSEETQYF. For the CDR3, the DNA is TGTGCCAGCAGCTTAGGCCTCACTAGCGGGAGCGAGGAGACCCAGTACTTC.

J is TRBJ1-5 and V is TRBV7-2, with no clear D. Looked up from germline, CDR1 is SGHTA and CDR2 is FQGNSA. The CDR3 is 12 residues long. Trimming took 1 base from V and 7 from J, leaving 5 bases between them. CDR3: CASSLGHQPQHF. The CDR3 DNA reads TGTGCCAGCAGCTTAGGGCACCAGCCCCAGCATTTT. The full variable domain, with the rest looked up from reference TRBV7-2 and TRBJ1-5, is GAGVSQSPSNKVTEKGKDVELRCDPISGHTALYWYRQSLGQGLEFLIYFQGNSAPDKSGLPSDRFSAERTGGSVSTLTIQRTQQEDSAVYLCASSLGHQPQHFGDGTRLSIL.

This chain uses TRBV7-9 with TRBJ2-3, with 8 nucleotides matching TRBD2. Germline lookup yields CDR1 SEHNR and CDR2 FQNEAQ (reference sequence). The CDR3 loop spans 12 amino acids. V lost 5 bases to trimming and J lost 7 bases; unmatched junction nucleotides: 2. The DNA for the CDR3 is TGTGCCAGCAGCCCGGGAGGGTATACGCAGTATTTT. Its protein product is CASSPGGYTQYF.

The chain has TRBV6-2 or TRBV6-3 and TRBJ2-5; TRBD2 aligns across 7 bases. CDR1 is MNHEY, CDR2 SVGEGT, per germline. The CDR3 extends over 16 amino acids. Germline trimming cut 6 bases from V and 4 bases from J; bases unmatched to any gene: 14. The DNA for the CDR3 is TGTGCCAGCAGACCCCGTCTGGCGGGAGAGGGAGAGACCCAGTACTTC. Protein product: CASRPRLAGEGETQYF.

The chain uses TRBV24-1 and TRBJ2-3; maybe TRBD1 (5 bases). The CDR3 runs to 15 residues. Germline loops: CDR1 KGHDR, CDR2 SFDVKD. V lost 5 bases, J lost 0 bases, and 11 bases lay in between. CDR3 coding DNA: TGTGCCACCAGTGGGCCAGGGTCAAGCACAGATACGCAGTATTTT. This codes for CATSGPGSSTDTQYF.

A few counts support this clonotype. This chain joins TRBV6-2 or TRBV6-3 and TRBJ2-1, with no clear D. The length of the CDR3 is 15 residues. Germline V lookup: CDR1 MNHEY, CDR2 SVGEGT. V was pared by 0 bases and J by 4 bases, with 10 bases between. CDR3 DNA sequence: TGTGCCAGCAGTTACTCGGGGATTTCTTACAATGAGCAGTTCTTC. Its translation: CASSYSGISYNEQFF.

This clonotype was observed a few times. This chain joins TRBV28 and TRBJ1-6; TRBD1 aligns across 8 bases. The CDR3 has 15 amino acids. In germline, CDR1 is MDHEN, CDR2 SYDVKM. Trimming at V came to 6 bases and at J to 9 bases, leaving 10 bases not matched to a gene. CDR3: CASSPLDRVGSPLHF. The CDR3 DNA reads as TGTGCCAGCAGCCCACTGGACAGGGTTGGTTCACCCCTCCACTTT.

The chain is built from TRBV7-9 and TRBJ2-3; 7 nucleotides agree with TRBD2. This CDR3 contains 16 residues. V trimming: 5 bases; J trimming: 3 bases; junction bases outside the gene matches: 11. In germline, CDR1 is SEHNR, CDR2 FQNEAQ (reference sequence). For the CDR3, the DNA is TGTGCCAGCAGCCTAATTGGGCGGGGGTCTACAGATACGCAGTATTTT. Translated: CASSLIGRGSTDTQYF.